This TCR beta chain appears in the sequencing data of a study of cytomegalovirus exposure and HLA in healthy donors. Healthy bone marrow donors made up the cohort. Both 60 Vbeta primers and 13 Jbeta primers went into the PCR. Some clones are missing from TCRdb's copy, which holds only in-frame ones; the method was immunoSEQ multiplex PCR. The sample yields roughly 140,000 clones, approximately 79% seen once. Trimming shortened V by 0 bases and J by 12 bases, and 20 bases separated the two germline ends. In germline, CDR1 is MGHRA, CDR2 YSYEKL. CDR3 length equals 15 residues. Notes on the study in general: For most TCR beta V segments, an earlier analysis put the productive rate at about 87% or about 30% of the time. Per a later analysis, about 17,000 TCR beta sequences showed association with HLA alleles at 0.05 false discovery rate.

Remarks on this clone: What it binds is unknown.

This receptor was taken from a woman in her 40s in good health and CMV-seropositive. The chain combines TRBV4-1 with TRBJ1-2; no reliable D call. Material: PBMCs. CDR3 nucleotide sequence: TGCGCCAGCAGCCAAGAGAGAGGGATGTCTAATTTGGACACCTTC. Translating it yields CASSQERGMSNLDTF.